These 24 T cell receptor beta chains were sequenced from one sample in a study of technical replicates of blood from a handful of donors. Clones were read by immunoSEQ multiplex PCR, and TCRdb kept only the in-frame ones, dropping some. The sample records around 60,000 clones, 80% to 95% being singletons. Input material: PBMCs. The receptors were sampled from a human donor in good health. Some clones in this sample may be carry-over from other donors' samples.

The chain is built from TRBV30 and TRBJ1-5; D might be TRBD1 (6 bases). Per germline, CDR1 GTSNPN and CDR2 SVGIG (reference sequence). Trimming removed 2 bases from V and 6 bases from J, with 11 bases in between. The CDR3 loop spans 13 amino acids. The DNA of the CDR3 is TGTGCCTGGAGTAGAGGGGGAGTTCAGCCCCAGCATTTT. Its protein product is CAWSRGGVQPQHF.

The chain recombines TRBV5-5 with TRBJ1-2; D remains unclear. Germline CDR1 reads SGHKS; CDR2 reads YYEKEE (reference sequence). The CDR3 runs 16 residues. Trimming left V 0 bases short and J 3 bases short, with 15 bases between. The CDR3 loop reads CASSLVVFPPDYGYTF. The CDR3, as DNA: TGTGCCAGCAGCTTGGTTGTTTTCCCTCCTGACTATGGCTACACCTTC.

This clone showed up just once. V usage is TRBV9 and J usage is TRBJ1-2, with D perhaps TRBD1 (5 bases). The germline V gene encodes CDR1 SGDLS and CDR2 YYNGEE. This CDR3 spans 15 amino acids. V was trimmed by 4 bases and J by 6 bases, leaving 19 bases between them. The DNA for the CDR3 is TGTGCCAGCAGCCCGGTGGGGCAGTCCTCGAATGGCTACACCTTC. It codes for CASSPVGQSSNGYTF.

The chain combines TRBV15 with TRBJ2-7, with D perhaps matching TRBD1 (7 bases). The V gene lost 1 base and the J gene lost 4 bases, with 17 bases spanning the gap. The CDR3 loop spans 16 amino acids. CDR1 is LNHNV, CDR2 YYDKDF, per germline (reference sequence). The CDR3 sequence: CATSRGQGGGWYEQYF. The CDR3 DNA reads TGTGCCACCAGCAGAGGTCAAGGAGGGGGCTGGTACGAGCAGTACTTC.

The V and J genes are TRBV2 and TRBJ2-3, with 12 bases aligning to TRBD2. Trimming cost V 7 bases and J 0 bases; bases outside gene matches: 5. CDR1 SNHLY and CDR2 FYNNEI come from the germline V gene. This CDR3 has 16 residues. The CDR3 bases are TGTGCCAGCAAAGTGACTAGCGGGGGTAGCACAGATACGCAGTATTTT. It is translated as CASKVTSGGSTDTQYF.

The chain links TRBV18 to TRBJ2-7; no clear D gene. Trimming pared 1 base from V and 2 bases from J, leaving 6 bases between. The CDR3 is made up of 13 amino acids. In germline, CDR1 is KGHSH, CDR2 LQKENI. The DNA for the CDR3 is TGTGCCAGCTCACCACAAAATACCTACGAGCAGTACTTC. It encodes CASSPQNTYEQYF.

CDR3 amino acids: CASSQTTNYGYTF. CDR3 bases: TGTGCCAGCAGCCAGACTACAAACTATGGCTACACCTTC. V usage is TRBV6-1 and J usage is TRBJ1-2, with no clear D. The V gene's germline CDR1 is MNHNS and CDR2 SASEGT. The CDR3 loop spans 13 amino acids. Trimming pared 6 bases from V and 2 bases from J, leaving 10 bases between.

The V call is TRBV19, the J call TRBJ1-4; D may be TRBD1 (6 bases). CDR1 is LNHDA, CDR2 SQIVND, per germline (reference sequence). V was trimmed by 4 bases and J by 7 bases, leaving 13 bases between them. This CDR3 comprises 14 residues. The DNA of the CDR3 is TGTGCCAGTAGTACGGGACAAGTAGGTGAAAAACTGTTTTTT. Its translation: CASSTGQVGEKLFF.

In this sample, this clone turned up once. The chain couples TRBV2 to TRBJ2-7, with 14 bases lining up with TRBD2. The CDR3 runs to 16 residues. V lost 4 bases to trimming and J lost 3 bases; unmatched junction nucleotides: 5. CDR1 and CDR2 from the germline V gene are SNHLY and FYNNEI. CDR3 in amino acids: CASSGGLAGVDYEQYF. The DNA of the CDR3 is TGTGCCAGCAGTGGGGGACTAGCGGGAGTCGACTACGAGCAGTACTTC.

The chain employs TRBV6-6 and TRBJ1-5, with D perhaps TRBD1 (5 bases). The CDR3 sequence is 14 residues long. Deletions cut 5 bases from V and 3 bases from J, with 11 bases between. The germline V gene encodes CDR1 MNHNY and CDR2 SVGAGI (reference sequence). The CDR3 DNA follows: TGTGCCAGCAGTGATCAGGGCTACAATCAGCCCCAGCATTTT. Encoded protein: CASSDQGYNQPQHF.

The table lists this clone with a count of one. This rearrangement joins TRBV7-2 to TRBJ1-5; D possibly corresponds to TRBD1 (6 bases). The CDR3 length is 14 residues. V gave up 4 bases and J gave up 6 bases, with 13 bases separating them. Germline V gene lookup returns CDR1 SGHTA and CDR2 FQGNSA. Here the CDR3 DNA reads TGTGCCAGCAGCTGGGGGGGACAAGGTCAGCCCCAGCATTTT. The encoded protein is CASSWGGQGQPQHF.

The J gene is TRBJ1-5, the V gene TRBV30; D may be TRBD1 (5 bases). Germline V lookup: CDR1 GTSNPN, CDR2 SVGIG (reference sequence). CDR3 length: 16 residues. Trimming took off 5 bases at V and 3 bases at J, with 20 bases between the two ends. The CDR3, as DNA: TGTGCCTGGGGAGGTGGAGGGGCCGTTTCCAATCAGCCCCAGCATTTT. Amino acids: CAWGGGGAVSNQPQHF.

This chain joins TRBV5-1 and TRBJ2-1; a weak D match, TRBD1 (5 bases). The CDR3 spans 16 residues. In germline, CDR1 is SGHRS, CDR2 YFSETQ. V was shortened by 4 bases and J by 8 bases, with 22 bases between the two germline ends. CDR3 residues: CASSKPPGRQLDEQFF. DNA of the CDR3: TGCGCCAGCAGCAAACCACCAGGGCGCCAGCTCGATGAGCAGTTCTTC.

The CDR3 loop is CASSERLAGYNEQFF. The CDR3 DNA reads TGCGCCAGCAGTGAGAGACTAGCAGGCTACAATGAGCAGTTCTTC. The rearrangement uses TRBV10-1 and TRBJ2-1; 7 bases align to TRBD2. Germline V gene sequence: CDR1 WNHNN, CDR2 SYGVQD (reference sequence). Trimming took 2 bases from V and 3 from J; bases not matched to a gene: 4. The CDR3 is made up of 15 amino acids.

The chain employs TRBV5-6 and TRBJ1-2; D gene ambiguous. CDR3 length: 14 residues. Germline V lookup: CDR1 SGHDT, CDR2 YYEEEE. V was shortened by 0 bases and J by 3 bases, with 9 bases between the two germline ends. The DNA of the CDR3 is TGTGCCAGCAGCTTGGGGCAGTACCACTATGGCTACACCTTC. Encoded protein: CASSLGQYHYGYTF.

The genes are TRBV6-5 and TRBJ1-5; D is unclear. V lost 3 bases and J 5 bases, leaving 11 bases between the germline ends. The CDR3 runs to 14 residues. Germline V gives CDR1 MNHEY, CDR2 SVGAGI. The CDR3: CASSYELPDQPQHF. The CDR3 region has the DNA TGTGCCAGCAGTTATGAGCTACCTGATCAGCCCCAGCATTTT.

The J gene is TRBJ1-6, the V gene TRBV7-2, with 9 bases fitting TRBD1. CDR3 size: 16 residues. The germline gives CDR1 SGHTA, CDR2 FQGNSA. Losses at the gene ends were 5 bases for V and 5 bases for J; bases not matched to a gene: 7. CDR3 DNA sequence: TGTGCCAGCAGCCGGACACAGGGGGCCAATAATTCACCCCTCCACTTT. Its translation: CASSRTQGANNSPLHF.

The chain links TRBV4-3 to TRBJ2-1; TRBD2 matches at 12 bases. The germline V gene has CDR1 LGHNA and CDR2 YSLEER. V dropped 1 base and J dropped 0; count of bases not matched to a gene: 7. The CDR3 runs 19 residues. The CDR3 protein is CASSQGGVTSGSSYNEQFF. In nucleotides, the CDR3 is TGCGCCAGCAGCCAAGGCGGGGTGACTAGCGGGAGCTCCTACAATGAGCAGTTCTTC.

The V and J genes are TRBV5-1 and TRBJ1-6; possibly TRBD1 for D (5 bases). V was cut by 2 bases and J by 8 bases, with 17 bases left in between. The CDR3 sequence is 16 residues long. Germline assignment: CDR1 SGHRS and CDR2 YFSETQ. CDR3 bases: TGCGCCAGCAGCTTCGGTGGGGGAGGGGTTGATTCACCCCTCCACTTT. It specifies CASSFGGGGVDSPLHF. The variable domain in full, with the rest retrieved from reference TRBV5-1 and TRBJ1-6, is KAGVTQTPRYLIKTRGQQVTLSCSPISGHRSVSWYQQTPGQGLQFLFEYFSETQRNKGNFPGRFSGRQFSNSRSEMNVSTLELGDSALYLCASSFGGGGVDSPLHFGNGTRLTVT.

A single count supports this clone. The chain uses TRBV5-1 and TRBJ2-7; 8 bases are a match to TRBD1. J gave up 4 bases and V 5 bases, and 14 bases lay outside the gene matches. The CDR3 has 16 residues. The germline V gene has CDR1 SGHRS and CDR2 YFSETQ. The CDR3 protein is CASSPGPATGAYEQYF. CDR3 nucleotides: TGCGCCAGCAGTCCGGGTCCCGCGACAGGGGCTTACGAGCAGTACTTC.

The J gene is TRBJ1-6, the V gene TRBV5-1; 10 bases are shared with TRBD1. This CDR3 comprises 15 residues. Germline V gene data show CDR1 as SGHRS and CDR2 as YFSETQ. J gave up 13 bases and V 0 bases, and 7 bases lay outside the gene matches. The CDR3 bases are TGCGCCAGCAGCTTGGGACAGGGGGCCCCCACGCCCCTCCACTTT. Encoded protein: CASSLGQGAPTPLHF.

The chain recombines TRBV27 with TRBJ2-7; 7 positions match TRBD2. Germline CDR1 reads MNHEY; CDR2 reads SMNVEV (reference sequence). This CDR3 is built from 17 residues. J gave up 4 bases and V 2 bases, and 14 bases lay outside the gene matches. CDR3 sequence (DNA): TGTGCCAGCAGTTTAGTAGTTTCGGGCGGGAGAGGTTACGAGCAGTACTTC. Protein: CASSLVVSGGRGYEQYF.

The V call is TRBV11-2, the J call TRBJ2-1, with D possibly being TRBD1 (6 bases). The CDR3 length is 12 residues. Germline V CDR1 and CDR2: SGHAT, FQNNGV. The ends were cut back, 7 bases at V and 10 bases at J, with 14 bases in the middle. CDR3 loop: CASNRWGQEQFF. The CDR3 DNA reads as TGTGCCAGCAACCGATGGGGACAAGAGCAGTTCTTC.

The genes are TRBV6-6 and TRBJ2-7; D gene uncertain. Trimming removed 5 bases at V and 9 bases at J, with 17 bases between. The CDR3 has 13 residues. CDR1 is MNHNY and CDR2 is SVGAGI in the germline V gene (reference sequence). CDR3 sequence (DNA): TGTGCCAGCAGTACCCCCTCTAGTGTCGTGCAGTACTTC. Its translation is CASSTPSSVVQYF.